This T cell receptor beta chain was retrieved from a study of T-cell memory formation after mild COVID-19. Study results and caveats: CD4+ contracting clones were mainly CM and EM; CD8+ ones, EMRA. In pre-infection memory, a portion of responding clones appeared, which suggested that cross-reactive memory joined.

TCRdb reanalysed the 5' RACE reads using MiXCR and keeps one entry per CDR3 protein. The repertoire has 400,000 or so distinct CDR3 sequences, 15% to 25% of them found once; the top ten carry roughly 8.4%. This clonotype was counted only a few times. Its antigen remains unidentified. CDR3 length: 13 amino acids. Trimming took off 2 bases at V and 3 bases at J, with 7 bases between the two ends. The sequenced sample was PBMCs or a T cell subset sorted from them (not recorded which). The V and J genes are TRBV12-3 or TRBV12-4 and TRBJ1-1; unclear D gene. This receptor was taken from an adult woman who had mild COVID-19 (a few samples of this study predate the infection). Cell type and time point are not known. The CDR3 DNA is TGTGCCAGCAGTTTAACAGAGTACACTGAAGCTTTCTTT. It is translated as CASSLTEYTEAFF.